Each of the 21 T cell receptor beta chains below was sequenced from the same sample in a study of blood T cell repertoires in COVID-19. Profiling relied on immunoSEQ multiplex PCR, and the TCRdb table lists in-frame clones only, not all of them. The sample has fewer than 250,000 clones, roughly nine tenths seen once; the top ten hold roughly 2.4%. Material: peripheral blood. The receptors derive from a woman between 45 and 65 years old with acute or convalescent COVID-19.

The chain combines TRBV9 with TRBJ2-7; tentative D call: TRBD1 (7 bases). CDR3 length equals 15 residues. V was cut by 0 bases and J by 4 bases, with 14 bases left in between. The germline gives CDR1 SGDLS, CDR2 YYNGEE. CDR3 in amino acids: CASSVAAGGNYEQYF. The CDR3 DNA reads as TGTGCCAGCAGCGTAGCGGCAGGGGGGAATTACGAGCAGTACTTC.

The genes are TRBV2 and TRBJ2-7; weak D call: TRBD2 (5 bases). This CDR3 has 12 residues. CDR1 SNHLY and CDR2 FYNNEI come from the germline V gene. The CDR3 sequence is CACTGIGDEQYF. DNA of the CDR3: TGTGCTTGTACGGGGATCGGCGACGAGCAGTACTTC. The full variable domain, its missing parts supplied by reference TRBV2 and TRBJ2-7, is EPEVTQTPSHQVTQMGQEVILRCVPISNHLYFYWYRQILGQKVEFLVSFYNNEISEKSEIFDDQFSVERPDGSNFTLKIRSTKLEDSAMYFCACTGIGDEQYFGPGTRLTVT.

The rearrangement links TRBV7-2 to TRBJ1-2; 7 bases align to TRBD1. CDR1 SGHTA and CDR2 FQGNSA come from the germline V gene. The trim removed 4 bases at V and 0 bases at J, leaving 2 bases unmatched. CDR3 length equals 14 residues. CDR3 sequence: CASSSGQTNYGYTF. The CDR3 DNA reads as TGTGCCAGCAGCTCGGGACAGACTAACTATGGCTACACCTTC.

V is TRBV7-9 and J is TRBJ2-1; 7 positions agree with TRBD2. Germline V gene data show CDR1 as SEHNR and CDR2 as FQNEAQ (reference sequence). CDR3 size: 13 residues. The V gene end was trimmed by 5 bases and the J gene end by 9 bases; junction bases not matched to a gene: 7. The CDR3 region has the DNA TGTGCCAGCAGCCTCGAGCCGGGGGGTGAGCAGTTCTTC. Amino acids: CASSLEPGGEQFF.

V is TRBV6-1 and J is TRBJ1-5; D is possibly TRBD1 (6 bases). This CDR3 contains 15 residues. Between the trimmed V and J ends, which lost 2 bases and 4 bases, there was a span of 12 bases. Germline CDR1 and CDR2: MNHNS and SASEGT. Here the CDR3 reads CASSERTVFNQPQHF. CDR3 bases: TGTGCCAGCAGTGAAAGGACAGTTTTTAATCAGCCCCAGCATTTT.

The chain uses TRBV5-1 and TRBJ2-1; 10 nucleotides agree with TRBD1. CDR1 and CDR2 from the germline V gene are SGHRS and YFSETQ. With V trimmed by 5 bases and J by 7 bases, 6 bases remained unmatched. The CDR3 has 14 amino acids. The CDR3 DNA is TGCGCCAGCAGGGGGACAGGGGCATCGAATGAGCAGTTCTTC. Translated, it gives CASRGTGASNEQFF.

The V and J genes are TRBV19 and TRBJ2-7, with 10 bases fitting TRBD1. The trim removed 5 bases at V and 0 bases at J, leaving 4 bases unmatched. CDR1 is LNHDA and CDR2 is SQIVND in the germline V gene (reference sequence). CDR3 length: 15 amino acids. CDR3 nucleotide sequence: TGTGCCAGTAGTGCAGGGACAGGGGCCTCCTACGAGCAGTACTTC. It yields the protein CASSAGTGASYEQYF.

The V and J genes are TRBV7-9 and TRBJ1-3; D is possibly TRBD1 (6 bases). Germline V gives CDR1 SEHNR, CDR2 FQNEAQ (reference sequence). V lost 1 base, J lost 0 bases, and 16 bases lay in between. This CDR3 has 18 residues. The DNA of the CDR3 is TGTGCCAGCAGCTTAGTGGTCTGGACAGAGCACTCTGGAAACACCATATATTTT. It is translated as CASSLVVWTEHSGNTIYF.

The rearrangement joins TRBV9 to TRBJ2-3; D perhaps matches TRBD1 (5 bases). The V end was cut by 0 bases, the J end by 4 bases, with 9 bases between. Looked up from germline, CDR1 is SGDLS and CDR2 is YYNGEE. The CDR3 is made up of 14 amino acids. CDR3 sequence: CASSVDSRADTQYF. The CDR3 nucleotides are TGTGCCAGCAGCGTAGATAGCAGGGCAGATACGCAGTATTTT.

The genes are TRBV10-2 and TRBJ1-2, with a possible D match to TRBD1 (6 bases). The CDR3 covers 11 residues. CDR1 and CDR2 from the germline V gene are WSHSY and SAAADI. V was clipped by 8 bases and J by 6 bases, with 10 bases between them. The CDR3 spells CASSRGDGYTF. In DNA, the CDR3 is TGCGCCAGCTCCAGGGGTGATGGCTACACCTTC.

The chain is built from TRBV2 and TRBJ2-5; 9 bases line up with TRBD2. Unmatched junction bases numbered 7, after V lost 6 bases and J lost 5 bases. Germline-derived CDR1 and CDR2 are SNHLY and FYNNEI. The CDR3 spans 14 residues. CDR3 sequence: CASSKALAGETQYF. CDR3 DNA: TGTGCCAGCAGCAAAGCACTAGCGGGCGAGACCCAGTACTTC. Complete variable domain (other parts from reference TRBV2 and TRBJ2-5): EPEVTQTPSHQVTQMGQEVILRCVPISNHLYFYWYRQILGQKVEFLVSFYNNEISEKSEIFDDQFSVERPDGSNFTLKIRSTKLEDSAMYFCASSKALAGETQYFGPGTRLLVL.

The chain combines TRBV11-2 with TRBJ2-7; 8 nucleotides match TRBD2. The CDR3 length is 16 residues. CDR1 is SGHAT and CDR2 is FQNNGV in the germline V gene. V lost 5 bases, J lost 0 bases, and 9 bases stayed unmatched. This CDR3 is CASSPDSGISSYEQYF. The CDR3 DNA reads TGTGCCAGCAGCCCCGATAGCGGGATATCCTCCTACGAGCAGTACTTC.

In this sample, this clone turned up once. This chain joins TRBV13 and TRBJ2-5; 13 positions match TRBD2. CDR3 length: 18 amino acids. V gave up 1 base and J gave up 2 bases; unmatched junction bases: 7. CDR1 is PRHDT and CDR2 is FYEKMQ in the germline V gene (reference sequence). CDR3 sequence (DNA): TGTGCCAGCAGCTTAGTAGGACTAGCGGGAGAGGGTCAAGAGACCCAGTACTTC. Translation: CASSLVGLAGEGQETQYF.

The chain recombines TRBV11-2 with TRBJ1-1; D gene unclear. V lost 1 base to trimming and J lost 1 base, with 7 bases between them. The CDR3 is 14 residues long. Germline V lookup: CDR1 SGHAT, CDR2 FQNNGV. The CDR3 region is CASSLAGRNTEAFF. For the CDR3, the DNA is TGTGCCAGCAGCTTAGCCGGGAGGAACACTGAAGCTTTCTTT.

The gene calls are TRBV6-5 and TRBJ1-6, with 7 bases lining up with TRBD1. V gave up 6 bases and J gave up 7 bases; unmatched junction bases: 9. Germline lookup yields CDR1 MNHEY and CDR2 SVGAGI. The CDR3 loop spans 15 amino acids. The CDR3 DNA is TGTGCCAGCAGCTATGGACAGGCGGTAAATTCACCCCTCCACTTT. Protein: CASSYGQAVNSPLHF.

The chain links TRBV7-3 to TRBJ2-1, with TRBD1 matching over 7 bases. Germline V lookup: CDR1 SGHTA, CDR2 FQGTGA. Trimming took 3 bases from V and 3 from J; bases not matched to a gene: 5. CDR3 length equals 15 residues. The CDR3 DNA sequence: TGTGCCAGCAGCTTGAAGGGGGCCGGCTACAATGAGCAGTTCTTC. This encodes CASSLKGAGYNEQFF.

The chain uses TRBV2 and TRBJ2-2; 10 nucleotides align to TRBD2. Trimming cost V 7 bases and J 0 bases; bases outside gene matches: 8. The CDR3 covers 17 residues. Germline CDR1 SNHLY, CDR2 FYNNEI. DNA for the CDR3: TGTGCCAGCAATTTCGGGACTAGCGAGCCGAACACCGGGGAGCTGTTTTTT. Protein: CASNFGTSEPNTGELFF.

CDR3: CASSPGLAGGLNQETQYF. The CDR3 coding sequence is TGTGCCAGCAGCCCCGGACTAGCGGGGGGGCTGAACCAAGAGACCCAGTACTTC. V is TRBV3-1 (or the pseudogene TRBV3-2) and J is TRBJ2-5; 15 nucleotides align to TRBD2. Germline V CDR1 and CDR2: LGHDT, YNNKEL (reference sequence). Trimming took 4 bases from V and 0 from J; bases not matched to a gene: 6. The CDR3 contains 18 residues.

The chain couples TRBV5-1 to TRBJ2-3; tentatively, D is TRBD1 (6 bases). V was cut by 0 bases and J by 0 bases, with 11 bases left in between. CDR3 size: 16 residues. Germline CDR1 SGHRS, CDR2 YFSETQ. CDR3 sequence: CASSLGRQDSTDTQYF. In DNA, the CDR3 is TGCGCCAGCAGCTTGGGCCGACAGGATAGCACAGATACGCAGTATTTT.

The count of this clone is one. V and J are TRBV24-1 and TRBJ1-2; TRBD1 matches 9 bases. From germline, CDR1 is KGHDR and CDR2 SFDVKD. This CDR3 spans 15 amino acids. Trimming removed 3 bases from V and 2 bases from J; junction bases left unmatched: 3. Here the CDR3 DNA reads TGTGCCACCAGTGATCCGACAGGGGGGAACTATGGCTACACCTTC. It yields the protein CATSDPTGGNYGYTF.

The rearrangement links TRBV2 to TRBJ2-5; TRBD2 matches at 11 bases. The CDR3 covers 13 residues. The V gene's germline CDR1 is SNHLY and CDR2 FYNNEI. V lost 7 bases to trimming and J lost 8 bases; unmatched junction nucleotides: 6. CDR3 sequence (DNA): TGTGCCAGCACCTCGGGACTAGCGGAAACCCAGTACTTC. Translated, it gives CASTSGLAETQYF.